The 24 T cell receptor beta chains below were found in one sample sequenced in a study of blood T cell repertoires in COVID-19. TCRdb's table, derived via immunoSEQ multiplex PCR, lists solely in-frame clones and lacks some. The sample includes roughly 250,000 clones, roughly nine tenths of them seen just once. Sequencing input: peripheral blood. The receptors were sampled from a woman aged 25 to 39 with COVID-19, enrolled during active disease.

This sequence joins TRBV28 and TRBJ2-7; a possible D gene is TRBD1 (6 bases). The germline V gene encodes CDR1 MDHEN and CDR2 SYDVKM. The ends were cut back, 5 bases at V and 3 bases at J, with 17 bases in the middle. This CDR3 is 15 amino acids long. CDR3 in amino acids: CASSTGSTIVYEQYF. CDR3 in DNA: TGTGCCAGCAGTACAGGGTCGACCATCGTCTACGAGCAGTACTTC.

The chain recombines TRBV25-1 with TRBJ1-3; TRBD1 agrees at 9 bases. Trimming at V came to 5 bases and at J to 9 bases, leaving 17 bases not matched to a gene. There are 17 residues in the CDR3. Germline V gene sequence: CDR1 MGHDK, CDR2 SYGVNS. The CDR3 bases are TGTGCCAGCAGTTCGCTCCAACCGGGACAGGGTCGTAGCACCATATATTTT. Translation gives CASSSLQPGQGRSTIYF.

The chain employs TRBV3-1 (or the pseudogene TRBV3-2) and TRBJ1-2; 7 positions match TRBD1. Germline V gene lookup returns CDR1 LGHDT and CDR2 YNNKEL (reference sequence). The CDR3 is made up of 14 amino acids. With V trimmed by 4 bases and J by 4 bases, 6 bases remained unmatched. As DNA, the CDR3 is TGTGCCAGCAGCCTGGGGACAGCGTTCTATGGCTACACCTTC. Protein: CASSLGTAFYGYTF.

The rearrangement joins TRBV2 to TRBJ2-2; 7 nucleotides agree with TRBD1. Germline V gene data show CDR1 as SNHLY and CDR2 as FYNNEI. The CDR3 loop spans 15 amino acids. Unmatched junction bases numbered 6, after V lost 6 bases and J lost 2 bases. Written as DNA, the CDR3 is TGTGCCAGCAGGAGGGACAGACTAAACACCGGGGAGCTGTTTTTT. The encoded protein is CASRRDRLNTGELFF.

This chain uses TRBV2 with TRBJ2-3, with D unresolved. V shed 6 bases and J shed 6 bases, with 16 bases lying between them. Germline V gives CDR1 SNHLY, CDR2 FYNNEI. The CDR3 runs 14 residues. The CDR3 nucleotides read TGTGCCAGCAGGCGCGGCCCCGATCGGGATACGCAGTATTTT. The encoded protein is CASRRGPDRDTQYF.

About this clone: This CDR3 is also generated by other DNA sequences in the sample. The genes are TRBV6-5 and TRBJ2-7, with D unclear. The CDR3 consists of 13 residues. V was trimmed by 0 bases and J by 3 bases, leaving 6 bases between them. Germline assignment: CDR1 MNHEY and CDR2 SVGAGI. This chain's CDR3 is CASSYSASYEQYF. CDR3 sequence (DNA): TGTGCCAGCAGTTACTCTGCCAGCTACGAGCAGTACTTC.

This chain joins TRBV5-1 and TRBJ2-7, with D possibly being TRBD1 (5 bases). The CDR3 runs 14 residues. Germline loops: CDR1 SGHRS, CDR2 YFSETQ. V was shortened by 0 bases and J by 4 bases, with 11 bases between the two germline ends. Written as DNA, the CDR3 is TGCGCCAGCAGCTTGGAAGCAGGGTGGTACGAGCAGTACTTC. It encodes CASSLEAGWYEQYF.

This chain uses TRBV6-5 with TRBJ2-7; D remains ambiguous. Trimming took 0 bases from V and 6 from J, leaving 12 bases between them. Per germline, CDR1 MNHEY and CDR2 SVGAGI. The CDR3 runs to 14 residues. The CDR3 sequence is CASSYSTVASEQYF. In nucleotides, the CDR3 is TGTGCCAGCAGTTACTCGACGGTAGCAAGCGAGCAGTACTTC.

The rearrangement uses TRBV25-1 and TRBJ2-3; D possibly corresponds to TRBD2 (5 bases). Germline-derived CDR1 and CDR2 are MGHDK and SYGVNS. The germline V and J ends were trimmed by 4 bases and 3 bases, with 11 bases remaining between them. The CDR3 spans 14 residues. CDR3: CASSGGRGTDTQYF. Here the CDR3 DNA reads TGTGCCAGCAGTGGTGGGCGCGGGACAGATACGCAGTATTTT.

The chain uses TRBV3-1 (or the pseudogene TRBV3-2) and TRBJ1-5; D is undetermined. V lost 4 bases and J 4 bases, leaving 20 bases between the germline ends. The germline V gene has CDR1 LGHDT and CDR2 YNNKEL (reference sequence). This CDR3 has 17 amino acids. The chain's CDR3 is CASSPEPWGEYNQPQHF. CDR3 bases: TGTGCCAGCAGCCCCGAACCTTGGGGAGAGTATAATCAGCCCCAGCATTTT.

The chain combines TRBV6-5 with TRBJ2-3; D possibly corresponds to TRBD2 (5 bases). V lost 4 bases, J lost 0 bases, and 11 bases lay in between. Germline values: CDR1 MNHEY, CDR2 SVGAGI. The CDR3 loop spans 15 amino acids. The CDR3 loop is CASSWGASSTDTQYF. For the CDR3, the DNA is TGTGCCAGCAGTTGGGGAGCAAGCAGCACAGATACGCAGTATTTT.

This chain uses TRBV5-1 with TRBJ2-7; no clear D. V was cut by 1 base and J by 2 bases, with 13 bases left in between. CDR1 and CDR2 (germline): SGHRS, YFSETQ. The CDR3 is made up of 15 amino acids. The CDR3 DNA reads as TGCGCCAGCAGCTTGTTCCCAGGTAACACCTACGAGCAGTACTTC. Translation gives CASSLFPGNTYEQYF.

The V and J genes are TRBV6-5 and TRBJ1-1; unclear D gene. The CDR3 covers 14 residues. V lost 7 bases and J 3 bases, leaving 15 bases between the germline ends. Germline values: CDR1 MNHEY, CDR2 SVGAGI. The CDR3 DNA reads TGTGCCAGCACCACCAGTAGCGGGGACACTGAAGCTTTCTTT. This encodes CASTTSSGDTEAFF.

In nucleotides, the CDR3 is TGTGCCACCAGTGATTCAACGGGACAGGGTTTTTCCACAGATACGCAGTATTTT. Translating gives CATSDSTGQGFSTDTQYF. The genes are TRBV24-1 and TRBJ2-3, with 9 positions matching TRBD1. The CDR3 has 18 amino acids. V was pared by 2 bases and J by 2 bases, with 10 bases of the junction left unmatched. Germline CDR1 KGHDR, CDR2 SFDVKD.

The CDR3: CAAGGLEYGYTF. The CDR3 DNA sequence: TGTGCCGCCGGGGGGTTGGAATATGGCTACACCTTC. The rearrangement uses TRBV2 and TRBJ1-2, with D possibly being TRBD1 (5 bases). The length of the CDR3 is 12 residues. V was trimmed by 11 bases and J by 5 bases, leaving 15 bases between them. From germline, CDR1 is SNHLY and CDR2 FYNNEI.

V usage is TRBV19 and J usage is TRBJ2-2; 16 bases are shared with TRBD2. CDR3 length equals 19 residues. V dropped 5 bases and J dropped 1; count of bases not matched to a gene: 7. Germline V gene sequence: CDR1 LNHDA, CDR2 SQIVND (reference sequence). The CDR3 DNA reads as TGTGCCAGTAGTCCTCACGGGACTAGCGGGGGGGTGAACACCGGGGAGCTGTTTTTT. It yields the protein CASSPHGTSGGVNTGELFF.

V gene TRBV27 combines with J gene TRBJ2-1, with a possible D match to TRBD2 (6 bases). Looked up from germline, CDR1 is MNHEY and CDR2 is SMNVEV (reference sequence). The CDR3 consists of 15 residues. The V end was cut by 6 bases, the J end by 6 bases, with 18 bases between. The CDR3 is CASSPGGGTTNEQFF. CDR3 coding DNA: TGTGCCAGCAGCCCAGGTGGGGGGACCACCAATGAGCAGTTCTTC.

In this sample, this clone turned up once. The rearrangement uses TRBV11-2 and TRBJ1-6; D not certain. Looked up from germline, CDR1 is SGHAT and CDR2 is FQNNGV. V was cut by 6 bases and J by 0 bases, with 15 bases left in between. The CDR3 is made up of 17 amino acids. The CDR3 loop is CASRPVSRSSYNSPLHF. The CDR3, as DNA: TGTGCCAGCAGACCAGTATCCCGGAGCTCCTATAATTCACCCCTCCACTTT.

The rearrangement uses TRBV15 and TRBJ1-1; 8 nucleotides agree with TRBD1. J lost 1 base, V lost 1 base, and 2 bases had no gene match. This CDR3 is 15 amino acids long. The germline gives CDR1 LNHNV, CDR2 YYDKDF (reference sequence). CDR3 DNA: TGTGCCACCAGCAGAGGGGGGACAGGGAACACTGAAGCTTTCTTT. Protein sequence: CATSRGGTGNTEAFF.

This chain links TRBV30 with TRBJ2-5, with TRBD1 identical over 9 bases. The V and J ends lost 7 bases and 5 bases, in that order; junction bases with no gene match: 14. The CDR3 is made up of 15 amino acids. CDR1 and CDR2 from the germline V gene are GTSNPN and SVGIG (reference sequence). The CDR3 sequence is CAFNRGTGRSETQYF. Written as DNA, the CDR3 is TGTGCCTTCAACCGGGGGACAGGGCGTTCGGAGACCCAGTACTTC.

V gene TRBV28 combines with J gene TRBJ2-3; 10 positions match TRBD1. The CDR3 consists of 14 residues. Trimming removed 8 bases from V and 5 bases from J; junction bases left unmatched: 7. Germline values: CDR1 MDHEN, CDR2 SYDVKM. The DNA for the CDR3 is TGTGCCAGCCGGGACAGGGGTGCTGGAGATACGCAGTATTTT. Encoded protein: CASRDRGAGDTQYF.

This clone is a singleton in its sample. The gene calls are TRBV27 and TRBJ1-4, with 8 bases fitting TRBD1. The V gene's germline CDR1 is MNHEY and CDR2 SMNVEV (reference sequence). The CDR3 runs 12 residues. V lost 8 bases, J lost 8 bases, and 4 bases stayed unmatched. The DNA for the CDR3 is TGTGCCAGCTCGGACAGGGACGAAAAACTGTTTTTT. It specifies CASSDRDEKLFF.

This chain connects TRBV7-2 to TRBJ2-3; 9 bases are shared with TRBD1. The germline CDR1 and CDR2 sequences are SGHTA and FQGNSA. The CDR3 loop spans 17 amino acids. V was pared by 5 bases and J by 0 bases, with 9 bases of the junction left unmatched. Here the CDR3 DNA reads TGTGCCAGCAGCCTGGGACAGGGTGGACTTAGCACAGATACGCAGTATTTT. This encodes CASSLGQGGLSTDTQYF.

The chain links TRBV6-1 to TRBJ1-4; the D gene is possibly TRBD1 (5 bases). Germline V gene data show CDR1 as MNHNS and CDR2 as SASEGT. V lost 2 bases and J 4 bases, leaving 14 bases between the germline ends. The CDR3 loop spans 16 amino acids. CDR3 nucleotide sequence: TGTGCCAGCAGTGAAATACCGGGGGTTATTAATGAAAAACTGTTTTTT. This sequence encodes CASSEIPGVINEKLFF.